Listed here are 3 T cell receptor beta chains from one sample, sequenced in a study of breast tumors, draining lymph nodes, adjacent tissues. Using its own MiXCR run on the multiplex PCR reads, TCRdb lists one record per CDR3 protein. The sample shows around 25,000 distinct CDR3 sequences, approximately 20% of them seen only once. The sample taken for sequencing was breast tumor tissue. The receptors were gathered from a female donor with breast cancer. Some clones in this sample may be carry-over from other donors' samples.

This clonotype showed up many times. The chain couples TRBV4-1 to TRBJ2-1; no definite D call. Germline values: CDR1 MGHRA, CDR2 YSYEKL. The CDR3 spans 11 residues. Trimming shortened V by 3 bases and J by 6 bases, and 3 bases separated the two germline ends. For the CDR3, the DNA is TGCGCCAGCAGCCAGCCCAATGAGCAGTTCTTC. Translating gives CASSQPNEQFF.

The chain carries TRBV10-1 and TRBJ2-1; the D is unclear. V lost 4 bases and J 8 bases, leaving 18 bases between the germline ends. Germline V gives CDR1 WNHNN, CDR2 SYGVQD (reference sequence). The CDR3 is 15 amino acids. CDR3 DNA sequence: TGCGCCAGCAGTGGACCACCGGGCCGTACCCATGAGCAGTTCTTC. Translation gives CASSGPPGRTHEQFF.

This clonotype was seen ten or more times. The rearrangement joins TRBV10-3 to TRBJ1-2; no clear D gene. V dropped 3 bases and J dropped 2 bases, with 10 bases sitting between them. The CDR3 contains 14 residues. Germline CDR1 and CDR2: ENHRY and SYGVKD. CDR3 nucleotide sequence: TGTGCCATCAGTGATCCCAGAACCAACTATGGCTACACCTTC. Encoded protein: CAISDPRTNYGYTF.